A selection of T cell receptor beta chains follows, all from one sample in a study of cytomegalovirus exposure and HLA in healthy donors. The assay was immunoSEQ multiplex PCR, and TCRdb's table has in-frame clones only and misses some. The table has 200,000 or so clones, approximately 84% seen once. Sequenced sample: PBMCs. The receptors here all came from a woman in her 50s in good health and CMV-seropositive. The CDR3 runs from the conserved cysteine through the conserved F or W. The order of the fields is D gene, V gene, clone size, J gene, CDR3 protein, CDR3 DNA. The D gene is left open where the match is weak. Clone size is shown for a subset of rows, as once, few, many or a class of expanded clone.

.	TRBV4-1	once	TRBJ2-5	CASSPRLSNQETQYF	TGTGCCAGCAGCCCGCGGCTGTCTAACCAAGAGACCCAGTACTTC
.	TRBV27	few	TRBJ1-6	CASSSAGYNSPLHF	TGTGCCAGCAGTTCGGCAGGGTATAATTCACCCCTCCACTTT
.	TRBV21-1	.	TRBJ2-4	CASSKGRQGIAKNIQYF	TGTGCCAGCAGCAAAGGAAGACAGGGGATCGCCAAAAACATTCAGTACTTC
.	TRBV7-2	.	TRBJ2-1	CASSPRFRAGNNEQFF	TGTGCCAGCAGCCCACGGTTTAGGGCCGGGAACAATGAGCAGTTCTTC
TRBD1	TRBV6-5	.	TRBJ1-2	CASSQPGQGVYGYTF	TGTGCCAGCAGCCAACCGGGACAGGGGGTGTATGGCTACACCTTC
.	TRBV6-5	.	TRBJ2-7	CASTRVAGALYEQYF	TGTGCCAGCACCCGAGTGGCGGGGGCCCTCTACGAGCAGTACTTC
TRBD1	TRBV7-3	.	TRBJ1-5	CASSSGTDSNQPQHF	TGTGCCAGCAGCTCGGGGACAGATAGCAATCAGCCCCAGCATTTT
TRBD1	TRBV19	.	TRBJ2-3	CASSEGQGPNTQYF	TGTGCCAGTAGTGAGGGACAGGGACCTAATACGCAGTATTTT
.	TRBV5-1	.	TRBJ2-7	CASSLQVSYEQYF	TGCGCCAGCAGCTTACAGGTTTCCTACGAGCAGTACTTC
.	TRBV27	few	TRBJ2-3	CASSLEGGGTDTQYF	TGTGCCAGCAGTTTGGAGGGCGGTGGGACAGATACGCAGTATTTT
TRBD1	TRBV13	.	TRBJ1-2	CASSSDRPGDGYTF	TGTGCCAGCAGCTCGGACAGGCCGGGGGATGGCTACACCTTC
TRBD2	TRBV6-5	.	TRBJ2-1	CASSSTSGGVNEQFF	TGTGCCAGCAGTTCGACTAGCGGGGGAGTGAATGAGCAGTTCTTC
.	TRBV18	.	TRBJ2-6	CASSPRQPSGANVLTF	TGTGCCAGCTCACCCCGACAGCCATCCGGGGCCAACGTCCTGACTTTC
TRBD1	TRBV11-2	.	TRBJ2-1	CASSRQGSSYNEQFF	TGTGCCAGCAGCAGACAGGGAAGCTCCTACAATGAGCAGTTCTTC
TRBD1	TRBV10-3	.	TRBJ2-7	CAISAGRGQGDEQYF	TGTGCCATCAGTGCCGGACGGGGACAGGGGGACGAGCAGTACTTC
.	TRBV28	.	TRBJ1-5	CASSPGLGNQPQHF	TGTGCCAGCAGTCCCGGACTTGGCAATCAGCCCCAGCATTTT
.	TRBV9	.	TRBJ2-3	CASSALLNAQYF	TGTGCCAGCAGCGCCCTCCTTAATGCGCAGTATTTT
TRBD1	TRBV13	.	TRBJ2-1	CASSLGDRGNEQFF	TGTGCCAGCAGCTTAGGCGACAGGGGTAATGAGCAGTTCTTC
TRBD2	TRBV19	.	TRBJ2-7	CASSRAGGSYEQYF	TGTGCCAGTAGCAGAGCGGGGGGCTCCTACGAGCAGTACTTC
.	TRBV7-2	.	TRBJ1-5	CASSLTVYQPQHF	TGTGCCAGCAGCTTAACAGTTTATCAGCCCCAGCATTTT
.	TRBV7-2	.	TRBJ1-6	CASSLRVAGFNSPLHF	TGTGCCAGCAGCTTGAGGGTGGCTGGCTTTAATTCACCCCTCCACTTT
TRBD1	TRBV5-1	.	TRBJ2-7	CASIDRGRCEQYF	TGCGCCAGCATTGACAGGGGCCGGTGCGAGCAGTACTTC
TRBD2	TRBV10-3	once	TRBJ2-7	CAISTSGGNYEQYF	TGTGCCATCAGTACTAGCGGGGGAAACTACGAGCAGTACTTC
TRBD1	TRBV19	.	TRBJ2-7	CASSPRQGGIYEQYF	TGTGCCAGTAGTCCACGACAGGGCGGTATCTACGAGCAGTACTTC
TRBD1	TRBV6-1	.	TRBJ2-7	CASSRGQGGEQYF	TGTGCCAGCAGCCGCGGACAGGGGGGAGAGCAGTACTTC
TRBD1	TRBV7-2	.	TRBJ1-2	CASSLRTGDGYTF	TGTGCCAGCAGCTTACGGACAGGGGATGGCTACACCTTC
TRBD2	TRBV11-3	.	TRBJ2-3	CASSFMGLASDTQYF	TGTGCCAGCAGCTTTATGGGACTAGCTTCAGATACGCAGTATTTT
TRBD2	TRBV5-4	once	TRBJ2-5	CASSLARLAGGSETQYF	TGTGCCAGCAGCTTGGCCAGACTAGCGGGGGGGAGTGAGACCCAGTACTTC
TRBD1	TRBV27	.	TRBJ1-2	CASSLTGTGPYGYTF	TGTGCCAGCAGTTTGACCGGGACAGGCCCCTATGGCTACACCTTC
TRBD1	TRBV5-1	.	TRBJ2-3	CASSSTGTGKGGTQYF	TGCGCCAGCAGCTCAACCGGGACAGGGAAAGGGGGTACGCAGTATTTT
TRBD2	TRBV5-1	.	TRBJ2-1	CASSSGGAYNEQFF	TGCGCCAGCAGCTCGGGGGGAGCCTACAATGAGCAGTTCTTC
.	TRBV4-1	.	TRBJ2-3	CASSQDGQGFTDTQYF	TGCGCCAGCAGCCAAGATGGTCAGGGGTTTACAGATACGCAGTATTTT
TRBD1	TRBV18	.	TRBJ2-3	CASSPRDRSTDTQYF	TGTGCCAGCTCACCCCGGGACAGGAGCACAGATACGCAGTATTTT
.	TRBV27	.	TRBJ2-4	CASSQGLAKNIQYF	TGTGCCAGCAGTCAGGGGCTAGCCAAAAACATTCAGTACTTC
TRBD2	TRBV19	.	TRBJ2-6	CASIPGTTGANVLTF	TGTGCCAGTATTCCCGGGACTACTGGGGCCAACGTCCTGACTTTC
TRBD1	TRBV18	once	TRBJ1-3	CASSDRAGNTIYF	TGTGCCAGCTCGGACAGGGCCGGAAACACCATATATTTT
TRBD1	TRBV20-1	.	TRBJ2-7	CSGLGQDEQYF	TGCAGTGGCCTGGGACAGGACGAGCAGTACTTC
.	TRBV7-9	.	TRBJ2-2	CASSLELVIGELFF	TGTGCCAGCAGCTTAGAGCTGGTGATCGGGGAGCTGTTTTTT
.	TRBV27	.	TRBJ2-1	CASSLGTLDYNEQFF	TGTGCCAGCAGTTTGGGGACACTAGACTACAATGAGCAGTTCTTC
.	TRBV7-9	.	TRBJ2-2	CASSDSGELFF	TGTGCCAGCAGCGATAGCGGGGAGCTGTTTTTT
.	TRBV7-9	.	TRBJ2-7	CSSSSEVYEQYF	TGTTCCAGCAGCTCGGAGGTCTACGAGCAGTACTTC
.	TRBV7-9	.	TRBJ1-2	CASSSGVNYGYTF	TGTGCCAGCAGCTCCGGGGTCAACTATGGCTACACCTTC
.	TRBV11-2	.	TRBJ1-5	CASSLEGGISNQPQHF	TGTGCCAGCAGCTTAGAAGGCGGCATAAGCAATCAGCCCCAGCATTTT
.	TRBV6-6	.	TRBJ2-7	CASSYYAGDPYEQYF	TGTGCCAGCAGTTACTACGCAGGGGATCCCTACGAGCAGTACTTC
TRBD2	TRBV2	.	TRBJ2-3	CASRSLILKAGGRTDTQYF	TGTGCCAGCAGAAGTTTGATTCTTAAAGCGGGGGGCAGGACAGATACGCAGTATTTT
.	TRBV9	.	TRBJ2-7	CASRKGQGPYEQYF	TGTGCCAGCAGGAAGGGTCAGGGTCCCTACGAGCAGTACTTC
.	TRBV5-8	.	TRBJ1-4	CASSHDSATNEKLFF	TGTGCCAGCAGCCATGACTCTGCAACTAATGAAAAACTGTTTTTT
.	TRBV5-3	.	TRBJ1-5	CARSLREQEFQGNQPQHF	TGTGCCAGAAGCTTAAGAGAACAGGAGTTTCAGGGCAATCAGCCCCAGCATTTT
TRBD2	TRBV29-1	.	TRBJ2-7	CSATSVYEQYF	TGCAGCGCTACTAGCGTCTACGAGCAGTACTTC
TRBD1	TRBV7-9	.	TRBJ1-4	CASSYRQGEKLFF	TGTGCCAGCAGCTACAGACAGGGCGAAAAACTGTTTTTT
TRBD1	TRBV19	few	TRBJ2-3	CATRQGPTDTQYF	TGTGCCACCCGACAGGGGCCCACAGATACGCAGTATTTT
TRBD2	TRBV6-6	few	TRBJ2-7	CASLAGGSYEQYF	TGTGCCAGCCTCGCGGGGGGGAGCTACGAGCAGTACTTC
TRBD2	TRBV9	.	TRBJ2-5	CASSATSGGIQETQYF	TGTGCCAGCAGCGCCACTAGCGGGGGTATCCAAGAGACCCAGTACTTC
TRBD1	TRBV6-5	.	TRBJ2-2	CASAAGQGSTGELFF	TGTGCCAGCGCCGCCGGACAGGGTTCGACCGGGGAGCTGTTTTTT
TRBD1	TRBV9	.	TRBJ1-2	CASSVVGQGYGYTF	TGTGCCAGCAGCGTAGTGGGACAGGGTTATGGCTACACCTTC
.	TRBV7-2	.	TRBJ1-5	CASSLDGDSNQPQHF	TGTGCCAGCAGCTTAGACGGAGATAGCAATCAGCCCCAGCATTTT
.	TRBV7-9	.	TRBJ2-5	CASSSDFQETQYF	TGTGCCAGCAGCTCCGACTTCCAAGAGACCCAGTACTTC
.	TRBV10-3	few	TRBJ2-6	CAITPRRDSGANVLTF	TGTGCCATCACCCCCCGGAGGGATTCTGGGGCCAACGTCCTGACTTTC
TRBD2	TRBV18	.	TRBJ2-3	CASSPSGASGGDTQYF	TGTGCCAGCTCACCATCGGGGGCTAGCGGGGGAGATACGCAGTATTTT